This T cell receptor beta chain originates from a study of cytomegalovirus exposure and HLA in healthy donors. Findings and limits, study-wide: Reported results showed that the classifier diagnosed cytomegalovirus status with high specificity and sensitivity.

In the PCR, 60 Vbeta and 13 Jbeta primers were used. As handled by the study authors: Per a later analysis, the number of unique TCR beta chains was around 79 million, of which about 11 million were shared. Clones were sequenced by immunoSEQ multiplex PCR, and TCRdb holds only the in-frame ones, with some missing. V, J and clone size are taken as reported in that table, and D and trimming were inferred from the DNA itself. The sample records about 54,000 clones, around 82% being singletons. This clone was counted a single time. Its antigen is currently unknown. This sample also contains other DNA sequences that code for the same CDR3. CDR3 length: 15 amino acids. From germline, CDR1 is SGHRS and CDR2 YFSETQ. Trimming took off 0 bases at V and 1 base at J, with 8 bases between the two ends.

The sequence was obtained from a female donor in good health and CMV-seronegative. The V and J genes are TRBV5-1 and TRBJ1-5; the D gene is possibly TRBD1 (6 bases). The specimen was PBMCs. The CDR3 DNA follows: TGCGCCAGCAGCTTGGGAGACAGGAGCAATCAGCCCCAGCATTTT. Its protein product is CASSLGDRSNQPQHF.